This passage covers 30 T cell receptor beta chains from one sample sequenced in a study of shared clonotypes between healthy human individuals. Sequencing used immunoSEQ multiplex PCR; TCRdb keeps in-frame clones, though not all of them. This table has about 1.5 million clones, about 98% appearing once. Sequencing input: naive CD4+ T cells sorted from blood. Subset in this sample: CD45RA+ positively selected. The source is a young man in good health.

The rearrangement joins TRBV29-1 to TRBJ1-2, with TRBD1 matching 8 bases. This CDR3 contains 12 residues. The junction had 3 bases not matched to a gene; V was cut back by 7 bases and J by 2 bases. Germline lookup yields CDR1 SQVTM and CDR2 ANQGSEA. CDR3 nucleotides: TGCAGCGCTCGACAGGGGAACTATGGCTACACCTTC. Translating it yields CSARQGNYGYTF.

The chain recombines TRBV6-5 with TRBJ1-2, with D possibly being TRBD1 (6 bases). V shed 4 bases and J shed 3 bases, with 18 bases lying between them. CDR1 MNHEY and CDR2 SVGAGI come from the germline V gene. The CDR3 contains 16 residues. CDR3 DNA sequence: TGTGCCAGCAGTTCCCCATCAGGGGTATGGGACTATGGCTACACCTTC. It codes for CASSSPSGVWDYGYTF.

The rearrangement joins TRBV7-3 to TRBJ1-1; 7 bases match TRBD1. This CDR3 comprises 14 residues. The junction had 4 bases not matched to a gene; V was cut back by 5 bases and J by 1 base. CDR1 is SGHTA and CDR2 is FQGTGA in the germline V gene. The CDR3 bases are TGTGCCAGCAGCCCCAGGGGGACGAACACTGAAGCTTTCTTT. Residues: CASSPRGTNTEAFF.

This clone came up once. The genes are TRBV6-5 and TRBJ1-3, with 9 nucleotides matching TRBD1. Germline V gives CDR1 MNHEY, CDR2 SVGAGI. V trimming: 6 bases; J trimming: 0 bases; junction bases outside the gene matches: 3. CDR3 size: 15 residues. CDR3 nucleotides: TGTGCCAGCAGGGGGACAGGGTCCTCTGGAAACACCATATATTTT. Amino acid sequence: CASRGTGSSGNTIYF.

The chain employs TRBV19 and TRBJ1-4, with D hard to call. Germline V lookup: CDR1 LNHDA, CDR2 SQIVND (reference sequence). The CDR3 is made up of 14 amino acids. Trimming pared 4 bases from V and 5 bases from J, leaving 11 bases between. The CDR3 loop is CASSRSRQNEKLFF. The CDR3 bases are TGTGCCAGTAGTAGGAGTCGCCAGAATGAAAAACTGTTTTTT.

The chain has TRBV10-3 and TRBJ2-2, with D perhaps being TRBD1 or TRBD2 (6 bases each). Germline loops: CDR1 ENHRY, CDR2 SYGVKD. The CDR3 loop spans 16 amino acids. The V and J ends lost 5 bases and 0 bases respectively, with 13 bases between them. CDR3 coding DNA: TGTGCCATCAGTTCTCTAGGGGGGACGAACACCGGGGAGCTGTTTTTT. Protein product: CAISSLGGTNTGELFF.

J is TRBJ2-2 and V is TRBV6-5; weak D call: TRBD1 (5 bases). CDR3 length equals 15 residues. CDR1 and CDR2 (germline): MNHEY, SVGAGI. V lost 6 bases, J lost 2 bases, and 13 bases lay in between. DNA for the CDR3: TGTGCCAGCAGCCCGCGTAGGGGTAACACCGGGGAGCTGTTTTTT. Translated, it gives CASSPRRGNTGELFF.

V usage is TRBV19 and J usage is TRBJ2-1; D assignment may be TRBD1 or TRBD2 (5 bases each). This CDR3 has 11 amino acids. V was pared by 6 bases and J by 11 bases, with 11 bases between. Per germline, CDR1 LNHDA and CDR2 SQIVND (reference sequence). For the CDR3, the DNA is TGTGCCAGTAGGGGGGAGAGGAAGCAGTTCTTC. Its protein is CASRGERKQFF.

This clone has just one count. This chain connects TRBV28 to TRBJ1-3; 8 nucleotides match TRBD1. V shed 1 base and J 8 bases; nucleotides not matched to a gene: 7. CDR1 is MDHEN, CDR2 SYDVKM, per germline. The CDR3 spans 15 residues. This CDR3 is CASSLSLTGVDTIYF. In nucleotides, the CDR3 is TGTGCCAGCAGTTTATCTCTGACAGGGGTAGACACCATATATTTT.

The CDR3 DNA is TGCGCCAGCAGCTACCGGGACACCTACGAGCAGTACTTC. It is translated as CASSYRDTYEQYF. The chain joins TRBV5-1 to TRBJ2-7; TRBD1 might be the D (6 bases). The CDR3 is made up of 13 amino acids. CDR1 is SGHRS, CDR2 YFSETQ, per germline. V gave up 3 bases and J gave up 2 bases, with 9 bases separating them.

V and J are TRBV5-6 and TRBJ1-1; D unresolved. Per germline, CDR1 SGHDT and CDR2 YYEEEE. V gave up 4 bases and J gave up 2 bases, with 9 bases separating them. The CDR3 has 13 amino acids. DNA of the CDR3: TGTGCCAGCAGCCCGGGCCCAAACACTGAAGCTTTCTTT. Protein: CASSPGPNTEAFF.

The chain links TRBV9 to TRBJ2-5; weak D call: TRBD2 (5 bases). Germline V gene data show CDR1 as SGDLS and CDR2 as YYNGEE. CDR3 length: 15 amino acids. V gave up 0 bases and J gave up 0 bases, with 9 bases separating them. Here the CDR3 reads CASSVVSGDQETQYF. As DNA, the CDR3 is TGTGCCAGCAGCGTAGTGAGCGGAGACCAAGAGACCCAGTACTTC. Looking up the rest from reference TRBV9 and TRBJ2-5 gives the full variable domain: DSGVTQTPKHLITATGQRVTLRCSPRSGDLSVYWYQQSLDQGLQFLIQYYNGEERAKGNILERFSAQQFPDLHSELNLSSLELGDSALYFCASSVVSGDQETQYFGPGTRLLVL.

The chain has TRBV2 and TRBJ2-5, with D perhaps TRBD2 (5 bases). Trimming removed 8 bases from V and 3 bases from J, with 13 bases in between. This CDR3 region has 13 residues. Germline V gene sequence: CDR1 SNHLY, CDR2 FYNNEI. The CDR3 DNA sequence: TGTGCCAGCTCGCCCAGCGGCAAAGAGACCCAGTACTTC. Encoded protein: CASSPSGKETQYF.

V gene TRBV7-9 combines with J gene TRBJ2-1; 11 bases map to TRBD2. In germline, CDR1 is SEHNR, CDR2 FQNEAQ (reference sequence). Trimming removed 3 bases from V and 5 bases from J; junction bases left unmatched: 3. This CDR3 has 15 amino acids. CDR3 amino acids: CASSFLAGGHNEQFF. DNA for the CDR3: TGTGCCAGCAGCTTTCTAGCGGGAGGACACAATGAGCAGTTCTTC.

About this clone itself: Other DNA sequences in the sample encode the same CDR3. The J gene is TRBJ2-1, the V gene TRBV6-1; 9 bases align to TRBD1. This CDR3 contains 15 residues. Germline lookup yields CDR1 MNHNS and CDR2 SASEGT. The V and J ends lost 4 bases and 1 base, in that order; junction bases with no gene match: 2. The CDR3 sequence: CASSATGGSYNEQFF. CDR3 DNA: TGTGCCAGCAGTGCGACAGGGGGTTCCTACAATGAGCAGTTCTTC.

A remark on this clone: Other DNA sequences in this specimen translate into the identical CDR3. The chain joins TRBV18 to TRBJ1-5; no reliable D call. Trimming removed 3 bases from V and 0 bases from J, with 3 bases in between. Germline V CDR1 and CDR2: KGHSH, LQKENI. The CDR3 has 13 amino acids. CDR3: CASSPDSNQPQHF. The CDR3 nucleotides read TGTGCCAGCTCACCTGATAGCAATCAGCCCCAGCATTTT.

This chain connects TRBV6-5 to TRBJ2-1, with 7 positions matching TRBD2. CDR1 and CDR2 (germline): MNHEY, SVGAGI. CDR3 length: 16 amino acids. The ends lost 0 bases at V and 1 base at J; junction bases unmatched: 3. CDR3 sequence (DNA): TGTGCCAGCAGTTACTCGAGGCGGGGGTCCTACAATGAGCAGTTCTTC. Residues: CASSYSRRGSYNEQFF.

The chain employs TRBV5-1 and TRBJ2-3; D not resolved. The ends were cut back, 4 bases at V and 6 bases at J, with 12 bases in the middle. The CDR3 covers 13 residues. The germline gives CDR1 SGHRS, CDR2 YFSETQ. The CDR3, as DNA: TGCGCCAGCAGCCGTATCCCGAGGGATACGCAGTATTTT. The encoded protein is CASSRIPRDTQYF. The full variable domain, completed using reference TRBV5-1 and TRBJ2-3, is KAGVTQTPRYLIKTRGQQVTLSCSPISGHRSVSWYQQTPGQGLQFLFEYFSETQRNKGNFPGRFSGRQFSNSRSEMNVSTLELGDSALYLCASSRIPRDTQYFGPGTRLTVL.

The chain joins TRBV29-1 to TRBJ2-2; D may be TRBD1 or TRBD2 (6 bases each). Germline loops: CDR1 SQVTM, CDR2 ANQGSEA. Trimming pared 5 bases from V and 1 base from J, leaving 11 bases between. This CDR3 region has 14 residues. CDR3 nucleotides: TGCAGCGTTAAGGGGGGAGGGAACACCGGGGAGCTGTTTTTT. It encodes CSVKGGGNTGELFF.

This clone was found once. The rearrangement joins TRBV7-5 to TRBJ2-1; the tabulated D call, TRBD2, remains unverified against the DNA. TRBV7-5 is assigned pseudogene status. This CDR3 comprises 16 residues. The CDR3 spells CARSFALAGVPNEQFF. The CDR3 DNA reads TGTGCCAGAAGCTTCGCTCTAGCGGGAGTTCCCAATGAGCAGTTCTTC.

The chain joins TRBV7-6 to TRBJ1-2; D is unresolved. The V end lost 1 base, the J end lost 4 bases, and 7 bases lay between the germline ends. Germline CDR1 is SGHVS and CDR2 is FNYEAQ. This CDR3 has 13 amino acids. The CDR3 sequence is CASSLEQFYGYTF. As DNA, the CDR3 is TGTGCCAGCAGCTTAGAACAGTTCTATGGCTACACCTTC.

The V call is TRBV9, the J call TRBJ2-5, with unresolved D. CDR1 SGDLS and CDR2 YYNGEE come from the germline V gene. The CDR3 runs to 12 residues. V was trimmed by 3 bases and J by 7 bases, leaving 10 bases between them. CDR3 coding DNA: TGTGCCAGCAGCGCCGGCCAAAGGACCCAGTACTTC. This codes for CASSAGQRTQYF.

The CDR3 sequence is CASSQDGGSANQPQHF. The CDR3 DNA sequence: TGCGCCAGCAGCCAAGACGGGGGCAGTGCCAATCAGCCCCAGCATTTT. The chain uses TRBV4-1 and TRBJ1-5, with D possibly TRBD1 on 6 matching bases. The CDR3 sequence is 16 residues long. Germline V CDR1 and CDR2: MGHRA, YSYEKL. The V and J ends lost 0 bases and 3 bases respectively, with 12 bases between them.

This rearrangement joins TRBV5-8 to TRBJ1-4; the D gene is possibly TRBD1 (6 bases). The ends were cut back, 5 bases at V and 7 bases at J, with 15 bases in the middle. The CDR3 totals 14 residues. CDR1 is SGHTS, CDR2 YDEGEE, per germline. The CDR3 loop is CASSPRTGFEKLFF. The DNA of the CDR3 is TGTGCCAGCAGTCCAAGAACAGGGTTTGAAAAACTGTTTTTT.

V gene TRBV5-1 combines with J gene TRBJ1-1, with D possibly being TRBD1 (5 bases). The germline gives CDR1 SGHRS, CDR2 YFSETQ. Deletions cut 4 bases from V and 5 bases from J, with 12 bases between. This CDR3 contains 13 residues. The CDR3 coding sequence is TGCGCCAGCAGCAACCAGGGAGGAACTGAAGCTTTCTTT. Translating gives CASSNQGGTEAFF.

The chain has TRBV11-2 and TRBJ1-2; D gene uncertain. V was pared by 5 bases and J by 4 bases, with 17 bases between. This CDR3 spans 15 amino acids. CDR1 SGHAT and CDR2 FQNNGV come from the germline V gene. The chain's CDR3 is CASSPGRTTGYGYTF. The CDR3, as DNA: TGTGCCAGCAGCCCCGGACGGACTACTGGCTATGGCTACACCTTC.

V and J are TRBV5-6 and TRBJ2-3; 7 nucleotides line up with TRBD2. This CDR3 has 16 residues. The germline CDR1 and CDR2 sequences are SGHDT and YYEEEE. The V gene end was trimmed by 4 bases and the J gene end by 0 bases; junction bases not matched to a gene: 8. CDR3 protein: CASSEATSRSTDTQYF. The CDR3 nucleotides are TGTGCCAGCAGCGAAGCGACTAGCCGGAGCACAGATACGCAGTATTTT.

The rearrangement joins TRBV11-2 to TRBJ2-4, with a tentative D call TRBD1 (7 bases). Germline V gene lookup returns CDR1 SGHAT and CDR2 FQNNGV. The CDR3 runs 16 residues. V lost 1 base and J 11 bases, leaving 21 bases between the germline ends. The CDR3 spells CASSLGLRDRGVVQYF. The DNA for the CDR3 is TGTGCCAGCAGCTTAGGCCTGCGGGACAGAGGTGTCGTTCAGTACTTC. Looking up the rest from reference TRBV11-2 and TRBJ2-4 gives the full variable domain: EAGVAQSPRYKIIEKRQSVAFWCNPISGHATLYWYQQILGQGPKLLIQFQNNGVVDDSQLPKDRFSAERLKGVDSTLKIQPAKLEDSAVYLCASSLGLRDRGVVQYFGAGTRLSVL.

The rearrangement joins TRBV18 to TRBJ2-7; no definite D call. CDR3 size: 16 residues. The V end was cut by 3 bases, the J end by 1 base, with 16 bases between. Germline CDR1 reads KGHSH; CDR2 reads LQKENI. CDR3 sequence reads: CASSPLPGPNSYEQYF. The DNA of the CDR3 is TGTGCCAGCTCACCTCTCCCGGGCCCTAATTCCTACGAGCAGTACTTC.

The chain has TRBV5-1 and TRBJ2-3, with D possibly TRBD1 on 6 matching bases. CDR1 is SGHRS, CDR2 YFSETQ, per germline. The CDR3 runs 18 residues. The V end lost 2 bases, the J end lost 0 bases, and 19 bases lay between the germline ends. The CDR3 reads CASSLGDMRASSTDTQYF. In DNA, the CDR3 is TGCGCCAGCAGCTTAGGGGACATGAGGGCCTCTAGCACAGATACGCAGTATTTT.